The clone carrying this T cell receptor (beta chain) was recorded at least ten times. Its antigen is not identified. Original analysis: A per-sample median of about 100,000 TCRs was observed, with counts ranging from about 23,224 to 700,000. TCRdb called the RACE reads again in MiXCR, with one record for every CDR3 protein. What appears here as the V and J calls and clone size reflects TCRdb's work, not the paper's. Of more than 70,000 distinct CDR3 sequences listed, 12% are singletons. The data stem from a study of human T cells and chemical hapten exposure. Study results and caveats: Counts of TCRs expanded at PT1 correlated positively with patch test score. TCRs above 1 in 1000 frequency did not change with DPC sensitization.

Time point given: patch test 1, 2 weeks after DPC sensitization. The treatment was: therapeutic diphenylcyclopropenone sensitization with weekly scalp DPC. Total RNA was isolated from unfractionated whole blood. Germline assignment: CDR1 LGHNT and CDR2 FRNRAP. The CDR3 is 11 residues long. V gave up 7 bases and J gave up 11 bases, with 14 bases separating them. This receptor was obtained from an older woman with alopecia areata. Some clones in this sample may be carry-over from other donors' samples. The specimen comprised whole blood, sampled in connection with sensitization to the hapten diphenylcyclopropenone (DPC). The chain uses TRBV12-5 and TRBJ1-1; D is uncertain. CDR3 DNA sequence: TGTGCTAGTGCCCTGGGGTTGGGGGCTTTCTTT. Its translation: CASALGLGAFF.